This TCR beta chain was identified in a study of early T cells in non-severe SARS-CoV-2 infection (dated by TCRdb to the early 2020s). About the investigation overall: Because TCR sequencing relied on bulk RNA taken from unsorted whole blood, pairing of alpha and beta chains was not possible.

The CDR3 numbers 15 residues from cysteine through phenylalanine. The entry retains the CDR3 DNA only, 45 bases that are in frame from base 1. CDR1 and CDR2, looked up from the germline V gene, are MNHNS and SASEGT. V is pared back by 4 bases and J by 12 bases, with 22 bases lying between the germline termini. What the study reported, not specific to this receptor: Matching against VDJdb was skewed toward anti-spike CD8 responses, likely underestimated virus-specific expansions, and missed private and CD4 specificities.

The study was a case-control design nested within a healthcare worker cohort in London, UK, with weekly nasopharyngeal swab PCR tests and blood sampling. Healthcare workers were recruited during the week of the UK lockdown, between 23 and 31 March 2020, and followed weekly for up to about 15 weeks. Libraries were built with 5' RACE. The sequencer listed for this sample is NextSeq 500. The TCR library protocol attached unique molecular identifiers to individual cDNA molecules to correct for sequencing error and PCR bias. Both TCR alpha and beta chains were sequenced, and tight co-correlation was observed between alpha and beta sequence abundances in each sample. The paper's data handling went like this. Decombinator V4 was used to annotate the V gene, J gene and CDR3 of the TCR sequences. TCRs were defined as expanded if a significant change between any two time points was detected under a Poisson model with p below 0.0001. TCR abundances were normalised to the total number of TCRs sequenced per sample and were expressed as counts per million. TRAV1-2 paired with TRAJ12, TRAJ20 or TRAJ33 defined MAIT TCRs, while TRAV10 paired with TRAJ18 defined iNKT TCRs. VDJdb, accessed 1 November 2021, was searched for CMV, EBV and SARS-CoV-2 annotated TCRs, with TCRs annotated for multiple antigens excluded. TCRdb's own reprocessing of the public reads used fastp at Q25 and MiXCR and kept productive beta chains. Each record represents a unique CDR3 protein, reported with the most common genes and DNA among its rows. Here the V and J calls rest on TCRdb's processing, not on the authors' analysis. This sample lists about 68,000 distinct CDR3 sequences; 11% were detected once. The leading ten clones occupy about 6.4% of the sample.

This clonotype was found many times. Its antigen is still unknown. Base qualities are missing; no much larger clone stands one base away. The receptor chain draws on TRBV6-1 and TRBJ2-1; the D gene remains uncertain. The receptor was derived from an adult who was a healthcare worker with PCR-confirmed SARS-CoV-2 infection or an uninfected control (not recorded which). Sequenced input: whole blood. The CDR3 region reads CASSVSSPLAVRQFF. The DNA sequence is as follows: TGTGCCAGCAGTGTCTCCTCCCCTCTCGCGGTGCGGCAGTTCTTC.